The text below deals with one T cell receptor (beta chain). Its antigen is unidentified. This entry belongs to a study of shared clonotypes between healthy human individuals. Looking at the study overall: Three plates were used per donor for CD4 naive, three for CD4 memory, two for CD8 naive and one for CD8 memory. Study-wide results and caveats: When naive CD4 clonotypes were compared across several donors, about 4.8% were shared. Researchers sampled only blood; tissue repertoires likely differ. Investigators expected sequencing depth to affect clonotype sharing among donors.

The CDR3 has 15 amino acids. The V end lost 1 base, the J end lost 4 bases, and 11 bases lay between the germline ends. Germline V gene data show CDR1 as MGHRA and CDR2 as YSYEKL. Generated by immunoSEQ multiplex PCR, the TCRdb table keeps only in-frame clones and is missing some. The sample gives about 2.4 million clones, roughly 93% of which show up once; roughly 0.39% is in the top ten. Sequences were obtained from naive CD4+ T cells from PBMCs. Sample subset: CD45RA+ positively selected. The receptor was derived from a man aged 18-30 years in good health. Some clones in this sample may be carry-over from other donors' samples. V is TRBV4-1 and J is TRBJ1-3; tentatively, D is TRBD1 (6 bases). The CDR3 DNA sequence: TGCGCCAGCAGCCAAGCTGCGGGGGGCGGAAACACCATATATTTT. Amino acids: CASSQAAGGGNTIYF.